The source of this T cell receptor beta chain is a study of technical replicates of blood from several donors. This CDR3 is 17 amino acids long. From germline, CDR1 is SGHVS and CDR2 FNYEAQ. Trimming cost V 1 base and J 4 bases; bases outside gene matches: 11. Some clones are missing from TCRdb's copy, which holds only in-frame ones; the method was immunoSEQ multiplex PCR. The sample lists around 53,000 clones, about 93% occurring once. Sequencing was done on a sample of PBMCs. The chain links TRBV7-6 to TRBJ2-7, with 9 bases fitting TRBD2. The sequence was collected from a human donor in good health. Some clones in this sample may be carry-over from other donors' samples. Here the CDR3 reads CASSLVGGLAGLYEQYF. CDR3 DNA sequence: TGTGCCAGCAGCTTAGTTGGAGGGCTAGCGGGGTTGTACGAGCAGTACTTC. The full variable domain, completed using reference TRBV7-6 and TRBJ2-7, is GAGVSQSPRYKVTKRGQDVALRCDPISGHVSLYWYRQALGQGPEFLTYFNYEAQQDKSGLPNDRFSAERPEGSISTLTIQRTEQRDSAMYRCASSLVGGLAGLYEQYFGPGTRLTVT.